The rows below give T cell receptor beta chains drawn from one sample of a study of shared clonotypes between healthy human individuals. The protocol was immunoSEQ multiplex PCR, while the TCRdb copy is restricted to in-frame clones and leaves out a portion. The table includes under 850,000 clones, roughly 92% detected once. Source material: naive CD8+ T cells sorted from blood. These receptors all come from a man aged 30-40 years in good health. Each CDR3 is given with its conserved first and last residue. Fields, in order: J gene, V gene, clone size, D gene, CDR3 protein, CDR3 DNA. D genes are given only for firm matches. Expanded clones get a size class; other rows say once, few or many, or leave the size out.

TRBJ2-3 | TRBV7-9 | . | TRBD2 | CASSPWPSGATDTQYF | TGTGCCAGCAGCCCTTGGCCGAGCGGGGCCACAGATACGCAGTATTTT
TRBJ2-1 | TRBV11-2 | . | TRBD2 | CASSPTSGRYNEQFF | TGTGCCAGCAGCCCGACTAGCGGGAGATACAATGAGCAGTTCTTC
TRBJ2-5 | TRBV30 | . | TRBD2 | CAPDSGRATQYF | TGTGCCCCGGATAGCGGGAGGGCGACCCAGTACTTC
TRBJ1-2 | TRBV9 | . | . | CASTPEAGTNYGYTF | TGTGCCAGCACCCCAGAGGCAGGCACTAACTATGGCTACACCTTC
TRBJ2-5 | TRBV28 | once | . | CASSLRGTVKLTQYF | TGTGCCAGCAGTTTGCGGGGTACAGTGAAGTTGACCCAGTACTTC
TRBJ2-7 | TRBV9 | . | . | CASSVDPAGYEQYF | TGTGCCAGCAGCGTAGACCCCGCCGGGTACGAGCAGTACTTC
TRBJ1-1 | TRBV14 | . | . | CASSHKLRQDEAFF | TGTGCCAGCAGCCACAAACTACGACAGGATGAAGCTTTCTTT
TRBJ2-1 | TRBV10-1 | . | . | CASSDTGAGYNEQFF | TGCGCCAGCAGTGACACGGGAGCAGGGTACAATGAGCAGTTCTTC
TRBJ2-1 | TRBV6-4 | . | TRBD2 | CASSGTSGNEQFF | TGTGCCAGCAGTGGAACTAGCGGTAATGAGCAGTTCTTC
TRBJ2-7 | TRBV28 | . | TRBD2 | CASSLFGGGGLGEQYF | TGTGCCAGCAGTTTATTCGGCGGGGGGGGCCTTGGCGAGCAGTACTTC
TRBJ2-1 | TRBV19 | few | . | CASSSAPYNEQFF | TGTGCCAGTAGTTCGGCGCCCTACAATGAGCAGTTCTTC
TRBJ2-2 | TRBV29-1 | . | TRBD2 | CSAEGLAGDGTGELFF | TGCAGCGCTGAGGGGCTAGCGGGAGATGGCACCGGGGAGCTGTTTTTT
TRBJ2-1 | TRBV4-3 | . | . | CASSQVYRAQSSYNEQFF | TGCGCCAGCAGCCAAGTTTACAGGGCCCAGAGCTCCTACAATGAGCAGTTCTTC
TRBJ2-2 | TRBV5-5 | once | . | CASSTHRVANTGELFF | TGTGCCAGCAGCACTCACAGGGTCGCGAACACCGGGGAGCTGTTTTTT
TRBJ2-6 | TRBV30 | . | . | CAWSALGEPQETF | TGTGCCTGGAGTGCCCTAGGAGAACCTCAAGAAACTTTC
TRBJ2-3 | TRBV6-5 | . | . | CASSYTTTDTQYF | TGTGCCAGCAGTTACACGACCACAGATACGCAGTATTTT
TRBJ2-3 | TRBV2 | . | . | CASAGTDSWDTQYF | TGTGCCAGCGCGGGTACAGATTCATGGGATACGCAGTATTTT
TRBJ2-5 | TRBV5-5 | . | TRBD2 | CASSLYPGGLETQYF | TGTGCCAGCAGCTTGTATCCGGGAGGCCTGGAGACCCAGTACTTC
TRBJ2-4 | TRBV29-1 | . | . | CSVRPRENIQYF | TGCAGCGTCCGGCCCCGCGAAAACATTCAGTACTTC
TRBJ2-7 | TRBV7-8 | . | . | CASSPGGGYEQYF | TGTGCCAGCAGCCCCGGAGGGGGCTACGAGCAGTACTTC
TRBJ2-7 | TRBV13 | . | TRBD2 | CASSSTGTSGYEQYF | TGTGCCAGCAGCTCCACCGGGACTAGCGGATACGAGCAGTACTTC
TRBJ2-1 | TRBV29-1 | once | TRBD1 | CSVVTGQSNEQFF | TGCAGCGTCGTCACGGGACAGTCCAATGAGCAGTTCTTC
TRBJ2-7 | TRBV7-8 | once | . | CASSLRRGKESYEQYF | TGTGCCAGCAGCTTACGCAGGGGCAAGGAAAGCTACGAGCAGTACTTC
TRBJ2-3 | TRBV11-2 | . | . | CASSLVGFTDTQYF | TGTGCCAGCAGCTTAGTTGGCTTCACAGATACGCAGTATTTT
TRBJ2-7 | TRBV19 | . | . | CASSSEATYEQYF | TGTGCCAGTAGCAGTGAGGCCACCTACGAGCAGTACTTC
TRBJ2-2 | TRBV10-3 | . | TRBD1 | CAIRRQGTPGELFF | TGTGCCATCAGAAGACAGGGGACGCCCGGGGAGCTGTTTTTT
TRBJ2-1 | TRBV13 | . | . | CASSPTGRINNEQFF | TGTGCCAGCAGCCCTACGGGACGGATCAATAATGAGCAGTTCTTC
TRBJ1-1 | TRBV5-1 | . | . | CASSLGTTTFSSVEAFF | TGCGCCAGCAGCTTGGGAACGACAACCTTCTCATCTGTTGAAGCTTTCTTT
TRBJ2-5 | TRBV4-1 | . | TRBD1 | CASSLDLDREETQYF | TGCGCCAGCAGCCTTGACTTGGACAGGGAAGAGACCCAGTACTTC
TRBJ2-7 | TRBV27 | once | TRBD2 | CASSLIVAGGTEQYF | TGTGCCAGCAGTTTAATAGTAGCGGGAGGTACCGAGCAGTACTTC
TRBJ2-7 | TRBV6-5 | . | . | CASSPGASLNEQYF | TGTGCCAGCAGCCCCGGGGCTAGTCTTAACGAGCAGTACTTC
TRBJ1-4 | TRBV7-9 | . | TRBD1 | CASSAQTGGTNEKLFF | TGTGCCAGCAGCGCACAAACAGGGGGCACTAATGAAAAACTGTTTTTT
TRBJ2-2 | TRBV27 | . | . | CASSPGSGTGELFF | TGTGCCAGCAGTCCCGGATCAGGCACCGGGGAGCTGTTTTTT
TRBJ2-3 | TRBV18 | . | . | CASSATPIGPGTDTQYF | TGTGCCAGCTCAGCCACCCCCATCGGTCCGGGCACAGATACGCAGTATTTT
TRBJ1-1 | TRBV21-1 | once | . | CASSAIHGVKNTEAFF | TGTGCCAGCAGCGCGATCCATGGGGTGAAGAACACTGAAGCTTTCTTT
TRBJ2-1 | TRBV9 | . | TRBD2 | CASSLTAGANEQFF | TGTGCCAGCAGCCTCACAGCGGGAGCGAATGAGCAGTTCTTC
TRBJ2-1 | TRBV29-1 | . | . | CSVGLNSYNEQFF | TGCAGCGTTGGACTGAACTCCTACAATGAGCAGTTCTTC
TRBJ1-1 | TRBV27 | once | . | CASSLLAGMNTEAFF | TGTGCCAGCAGTCTGCTCGCGGGTATGAACACTGAAGCTTTCTTT
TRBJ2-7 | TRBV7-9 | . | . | CASSPPQGLYYEQYF | TGTGCCAGCAGCCCCCCACAGGGTCTTTATTACGAGCAGTACTTC
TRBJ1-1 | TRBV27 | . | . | CASSWSRVGTEEAFF | TGTGCCAGCAGTTGGTCCAGGGTCGGCACGGAAGAAGCTTTCTTT